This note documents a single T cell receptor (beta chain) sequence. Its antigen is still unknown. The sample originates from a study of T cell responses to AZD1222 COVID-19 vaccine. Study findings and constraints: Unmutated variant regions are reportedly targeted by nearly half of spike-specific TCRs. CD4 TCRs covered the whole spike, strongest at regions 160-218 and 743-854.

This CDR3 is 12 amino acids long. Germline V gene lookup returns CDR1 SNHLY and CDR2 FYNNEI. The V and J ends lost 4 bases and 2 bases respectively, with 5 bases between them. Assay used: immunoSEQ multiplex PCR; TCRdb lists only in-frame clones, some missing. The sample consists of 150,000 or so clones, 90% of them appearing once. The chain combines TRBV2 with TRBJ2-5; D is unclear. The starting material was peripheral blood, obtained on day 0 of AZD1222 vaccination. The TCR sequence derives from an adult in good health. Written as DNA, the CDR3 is TGTGCCAGCAGTGTTGGGCAAGAGACCCAGTACTTC. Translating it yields CASSVGQETQYF.